This entry is about one T cell receptor (beta chain). Authors' data handling: Estimation of nucleated cell counts relied on the amplification of reference gene primers. Data came from immunoSEQ multiplex PCR; TCRdb stores just in-frame clones and leaves some out. Clone size and V and J calls were adopted from that table, with D and trimming inferred from the DNA. The sample carries approximately 190,000 clones, around 84% recorded once. These data are taken from a study of blood T cell repertoires in COVID-19. Background on the study: The United States, Italy and Spain were the sources of the acute and convalescent COVID-19 samples. Sources were T cells, B-cell-depleted T cells, or PBMCs; the material itself was cDNA or gDNA.

This CDR3 has 14 residues. Germline assignment: CDR1 ENHRY and CDR2 SYGVKD. Trimming removed 0 bases at V and 8 bases at J, with 13 bases between. Sequencing used peripheral blood. This rearrangement joins TRBV10-3 to TRBJ1-1, with a possible D match to TRBD1 (6 bases). This clonotype originated in a man aged 25 to 40 with active or convalescent COVID-19. CDR3 nucleotides: TGTGCCATCAGTGAGTCTTCATGGGACATAGAAGCTTTCTTT. This gives the protein CAISESSWDIEAFF.